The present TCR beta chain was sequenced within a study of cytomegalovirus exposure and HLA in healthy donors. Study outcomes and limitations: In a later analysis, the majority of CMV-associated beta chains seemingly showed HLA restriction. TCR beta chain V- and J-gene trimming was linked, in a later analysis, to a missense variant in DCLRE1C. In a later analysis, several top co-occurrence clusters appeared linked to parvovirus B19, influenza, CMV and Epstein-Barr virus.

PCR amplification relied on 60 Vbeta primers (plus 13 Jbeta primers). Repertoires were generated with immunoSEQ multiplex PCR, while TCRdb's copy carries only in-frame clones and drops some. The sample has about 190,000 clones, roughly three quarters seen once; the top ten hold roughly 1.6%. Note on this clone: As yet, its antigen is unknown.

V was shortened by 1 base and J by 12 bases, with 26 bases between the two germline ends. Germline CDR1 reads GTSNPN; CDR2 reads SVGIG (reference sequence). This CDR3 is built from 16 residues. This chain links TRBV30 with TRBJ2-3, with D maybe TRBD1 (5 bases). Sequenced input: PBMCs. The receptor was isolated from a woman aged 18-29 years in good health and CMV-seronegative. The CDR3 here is CAWSARHVKRQTIQYF. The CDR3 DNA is TGTGCCTGGAGTGCCCGCCACGTTAAGCGACAGACAATCCAGTATTTT.